This TCR beta chain was captured by sequencing in a study of cytomegalovirus exposure and HLA in healthy donors. In the PCR, 60 Vbeta and 13 Jbeta primers were used. The repertoire was sequenced with immunoSEQ multiplex PCR; TCRdb's copy has only in-frame clones and lacks some. The sample is made up of 100,000 to 150,000 clones, and the top ten hold 1.5% to 1.7% of it. General study points: It was in a later analysis that TCR association rates were seen to vary by HLA locus, highest for DRB1 and lowest for HLA-C. As a later analysis showed, several of the most significant clusters appeared to be linked to common viral pathogens. The study assumed roughly uniform donor sequencing depth for presence/absence analyses. Clonal expansion was found to be greater in HLA-associated TCR beta chains than in equally common others in a later analysis.

Per germline, CDR1 MNHEY and CDR2 SMNVEV (reference sequence). Trimming removed 6 bases from V and 1 base from J; junction bases left unmatched: 6. CDR3 length equals 15 residues. For this clone: No antigen is known for it.

The genes are TRBV27 and TRBJ2-7; 10 positions agree with TRBD2. Material for sequencing was PBMCs. The TCR comes from a woman between 40 and 55 years old in good health and CMV-seronegative. DNA of the CDR3: TGTGCCAGCAGCCACGTAGCGGGAGGATCCTACGAGCAGTACTTC. It translates to CASSHVAGGSYEQYF.